This TCR beta chain was recorded in a study of blood T cell repertoires in COVID-19. Whole-study context: The United States, Italy and Spain supplied acute and convalescent COVID-19 samples. T cells, B-cell-depleted T cells, or PBMCs provided the cDNA or gDNA that served as material.

This clone appeared once. Authors' methods: For nucleated cells, counts were estimated from reference gene primer amplification. TCRdb's table, derived via immunoSEQ multiplex PCR, lists solely in-frame clones and lacks some. V, J and clone size reflect that table, while D and trimming were determined from the DNA. In the table there are around 78,000 clones, roughly 82% of which are singletons. Germline V lookup: CDR1 SNHLY, CDR2 FYNNEI. This CDR3 is 14 amino acids long. V was clipped by 3 bases and J by 4 bases, with 12 bases between them. The sequencing sample was made of peripheral blood. The J gene is TRBJ1-1, the V gene TRBV2, with D maybe TRBD1 (6 bases). The receptor's source is a human donor in a cohort sampled during active COVID-19. The CDR3 DNA reads TGTGCCAGCAGTGACCTACAGGGTTTCACTGAAGCTTTCTTT. It yields the protein CASSDLQGFTEAFF.